Listed here is a single T cell receptor beta chain. Antigen unknown. Via MiXCR, TCRdb re-called the RT-PCR reads, giving one row per CDR3 protein. The repertoire has 560,000 or so distinct CDR3 sequences, about 7.6% of them found once; the top ten carry 13%. This record belongs to a study of response to subunit inactivated influenza vaccine. General study findings and limits: The authors offered the suggestion that each seasonal influenza vaccination recruits few new T cells.

The CDR3 runs to 16 residues. CDR1 is MNHNS, CDR2 SASEGT, per germline. Trimming cost V 6 bases and J 2 bases; bases outside gene matches: 12. The chain employs TRBV6-1 and TRBJ1-1; 7 bases agree with TRBD1. The material was PBMCs from blood, obtained less than 30 months after vaccination. This receptor was obtained from a man in his fifties or sixties who received an inactivated influenza vaccine. CDR3 residues: CASRLGQSIGNTEAFF. The CDR3 nucleotides are TGTGCCAGCAGATTGGGACAGTCGATTGGAAACACTGAAGCTTTCTTT.